Presented here are 28 T cell receptor beta chains from one specimen sequenced in a study of beta chain features in type 1 diabetes. As every portion of the isolated RNA was reverse transcribed, the sequencing read expressed TCRB transcripts. Clones were read by immunoSEQ multiplex PCR, and TCRdb kept only the in-frame ones, dropping some. The sample includes around 300,000 clones, around 7.3% of them seen just once. The specimen was central memory CD4+ T cells from blood. Every receptor here comes from a woman under 30 in good health.

This clone showed up just a few times. The chain recombines TRBV6-5 with TRBJ1-1; 9 nucleotides line up with TRBD1. The CDR3 runs to 11 residues. CDR1 and CDR2 from the germline V gene are MNHEY and SVGAGI. Trimming at V came to 5 bases and at J to 10 bases, leaving 2 bases not matched to a gene. DNA for the CDR3: TGTGCCAGCAGTCCGGACAGGGGAGCTTTCTTT. As protein: CASSPDRGAFF.

The gene calls are TRBV14 and TRBJ1-1; TRBD1 aligns across 10 bases. Trimming removed 1 base from V and 6 bases from J; junction bases left unmatched: 11. The CDR3 covers 17 residues. CDR1 SGHDN and CDR2 FVKESK come from the germline V gene. The CDR3: CASSQVATGGFWAEAFF. CDR3 in DNA: TGTGCCAGCAGCCAAGTTGCGACAGGGGGCTTTTGGGCTGAAGCTTTCTTT.

This clone has just a few counts. The J gene is TRBJ1-1, the V gene TRBV2; a possible D gene is TRBD1 (5 bases). V shed 7 bases and J shed 3 bases, with 18 bases lying between them. Germline CDR1 is SNHLY and CDR2 is FYNNEI. The CDR3 is made up of 15 amino acids. This CDR3 reads CASIRNPGRDTEAFF. CDR3 nucleotide sequence: TGTGCCAGCATAAGGAACCCCGGCAGGGACACTGAAGCTTTCTTT.

The chain links TRBV7-6 to TRBJ2-7, with D possibly being TRBD1 or TRBD2 (6 bases each). V gave up 4 bases and J gave up 6 bases, with 13 bases separating them. There are 13 residues in the CDR3. Germline-derived CDR1 and CDR2 are SGHVS and FNYEAQ. CDR3 sequence: CASSSARGGEQYF. The DNA of the CDR3 is TGTGCCAGCAGCTCGGCCAGGGGAGGCGAGCAGTACTTC.

V and J are TRBV7-8 and TRBJ1-6, with 9 nucleotides matching TRBD1. V gave up 3 bases and J gave up 7 bases; unmatched junction bases: 4. Germline CDR1 and CDR2: SGHVS and FQNEAQ. CDR3 length: 15 residues. This CDR3 is CASSLLGQGNSPLHF. The CDR3 DNA reads as TGTGCCAGCAGCTTGCTGGGACAGGGAAATTCACCCCTCCACTTT.

This clone was found a few times. The V and J genes are TRBV9 and TRBJ2-3; TRBD1 matches at 7 bases. Looked up from germline, CDR1 is SGDLS and CDR2 is YYNGEE. Trimming took 0 bases from V and 5 from J; bases not matched to a gene: 0. This CDR3 is 13 amino acids long. For the CDR3, the DNA is TGTGCCAGCAGCGTAGACAGGGGAGATACGCAGTATTTT. Its translation is CASSVDRGDTQYF.

The chain carries TRBV7-9 and TRBJ2-7; no firm D call. V was shortened by 4 bases and J by 6 bases, with 10 bases between the two germline ends. Germline CDR1 is SEHNR and CDR2 is FQNEAQ (reference sequence). The CDR3 is 12 residues long. The CDR3 sequence is CASSSSSLEQYF. DNA for the CDR3: TGTGCCAGCAGCTCCTCGAGTCTCGAGCAGTACTTC. Looking up the rest from reference TRBV7-9 and TRBJ2-7 gives the full variable domain: DTGVSQNPRHKITKRGQNVTFRCDPISEHNRLYWYRQTLGQGPEFLTYFQNEAQLEKSRLLSDRFSAERPKGSFSTLEIQRTEQGDSAMYLCASSSSSLEQYFGPGTRLTVT.

This clone was seen a handful of times. The J gene is TRBJ2-7, the V gene TRBV5-4; 9 bases are shared with TRBD1. CDR3 length equals 14 residues. Germline loops: CDR1 SGHNT, CDR2 YYREEE (reference sequence). The ends lost 3 bases at V and 3 bases at J; junction bases unmatched: 4. In nucleotides, the CDR3 is TGTGCCAGCAGCTCGGGACAGGGACTCTACGAGCAGTACTTC. It yields the protein CASSSGQGLYEQYF.

V is TRBV2 and J is TRBJ1-1; a weak D match, TRBD1 (5 bases). Germline V gives CDR1 SNHLY, CDR2 FYNNEI. This CDR3 spans 14 amino acids. Trimming removed 7 bases at V and 3 bases at J, with 15 bases between. The CDR3 region is CASKQGDMDTEAFF. The DNA of the CDR3 is TGTGCCAGCAAGCAGGGAGATATGGACACTGAAGCTTTCTTT.

The chain has TRBV2 and TRBJ2-5; no clear D. This CDR3 is built from 12 residues. Between the trimmed V and J ends, which lost 4 bases and 2 bases, there was a span of 5 bases. CDR1 SNHLY and CDR2 FYNNEI come from the germline V gene. In DNA form, the CDR3 reads TGTGCCAGCAGTGTTCGGCAAGAGACCCAGTACTTC. Its translation is CASSVRQETQYF. The entire variable domain, with the rest obtained from reference TRBV2 and TRBJ2-5, is as follows: EPEVTQTPSHQVTQMGQEVILRCVPISNHLYFYWYRQILGQKVEFLVSFYNNEISEKSEIFDDQFSVERPDGSNFTLKIRSTKLEDSAMYFCASSVRQETQYFGPGTRLLVL.

This clone came up a few times. The rearrangement joins TRBV6-6 to TRBJ2-3; 10 bases line up with TRBD2. CDR1 is MNHNY, CDR2 SVGAGI, per germline (reference sequence). CDR3 length: 15 residues. Trimming removed 9 bases from V and 2 bases from J; junction bases left unmatched: 8. The CDR3 is CASLKAGGNTDTQYF. CDR3 bases: TGTGCCAGTTTGAAAGCGGGGGGGAACACAGATACGCAGTATTTT.

V usage is TRBV5-1 and J usage is TRBJ1-1; D remains unclear. Germline lookup yields CDR1 SGHRS and CDR2 YFSETQ. The CDR3 is 13 residues long. Trimming shortened V by 4 bases and J by 2 bases, and 9 bases separated the two germline ends. CDR3 bases: TGCGCCAGCAGCAACAACGGTAACACTGAAGCTTTCTTT. Its translation is CASSNNGNTEAFF.

Notes on this clone: The identical CDR3 is also encoded by other nucleotide sequences in the sample. The chain employs TRBV18 and TRBJ2-1, with D possibly called TRBD1 or TRBD2 (7 bases each). V was trimmed by 2 bases and J by 6 bases, leaving 14 bases between them. Looked up from germline, CDR1 is KGHSH and CDR2 is LQKENI. The CDR3 extends over 15 amino acids. CDR3 amino acids: CASSPNRGGSNEQFF. For the CDR3, the DNA is TGTGCCAGCTCACCAAACAGGGGAGGGTCCAATGAGCAGTTCTTC.

This clone was seen many times. The chain is built from TRBV14 and TRBJ2-7; D is tentatively TRBD1 or TRBD2 (5 bases each). CDR3 size: 14 residues. The germline V gene encodes CDR1 SGHDN and CDR2 FVKESK. With 4 bases removed from V and 5 bases from J, the gap between germline ends came to 15 bases. CDR3 in amino acids: CASSPIWDRNEQYF. CDR3 nucleotides: TGTGCCAGCAGCCCCATATGGGACCGGAACGAGCAGTACTTC.

Of note for this clone: At one end the junction does not follow the germline gene, possibly because of a read error. The V call is TRBV2, the J call TRBJ1-2; 7 bases match TRBD1. CDR1 and CDR2 (germline): SNHLY, FYNNEI. There are 14 residues in the CDR3. The CDR3 is CASNEQGSNYGYTF. The CDR3 coding sequence is TGTGCCAGCAATGAACAGGGGTCCAACTATGGCTACACCTTC. Drawing the rest from reference TRBV2 and TRBJ1-2, the complete variable domain is EPEVTQTPSHQVTQMGQEVILRCVPISNHLYFYWYRQILGQKVEFLVSFYNNEISEKSEIFDDQFSVERPDGSNFTLKIRSTKLEDSAMYFCASNEQGSNYGYTFGSGTRLTVV.

This clone has ten or more counts. This chain uses TRBV19 with TRBJ2-1; D gene unclear. Germline V CDR1 and CDR2: LNHDA, SQIVND (reference sequence). The CDR3 is made up of 11 amino acids. The V end lost 3 bases, the J end lost 11 bases, and 8 bases lay between the germline ends. Here the CDR3 DNA reads TGTGCCAGTAGTATTGCAGGACAGCAGTTCTTC. Translating it yields CASSIAGQQFF. Full variable domain (missing parts from reference TRBV19 and TRBJ2-1): DGGITQSPKYLFRKEGQNVTLSCEQNLNHDAMYWYRQDPGQGLRLIYYSQIVNDFQKGDIAEGYSVSREKKESFPLTVTSAQKNPTAFYLCASSIAGQQFFGPGTRLTVL.

This clone showed up just a few times. The chain couples TRBV7-2 to TRBJ2-3; 11 bases agree with TRBD2. The J segment lost 4 bases and the V segment lost 1 base, leaving 7 bases of the junction unmatched. This CDR3 has 17 residues. Germline values: CDR1 SGHTA, CDR2 FQGNSA. CDR3 protein: CASSLVLAGAFSDTQYF. Here the CDR3 DNA reads TGTGCCAGCAGCTTAGTACTAGCGGGAGCGTTTTCAGATACGCAGTATTTT. Combining the CDR3 with reference TRBV7-2 and TRBJ2-3 gives the whole variable domain GAGVSQSPSNKVTEKGKDVELRCDPISGHTALYWYRQSLGQGLEFLIYFQGNSAPDKSGLPSDRFSAERTGGSVSTLTIQRTQQEDSAVYLCASSLVLAGAFSDTQYFGPGTRLTVL.

This clone was observed many times. The chain employs TRBV5-6 and TRBJ1-4; D remains ambiguous. The V gene's germline CDR1 is SGHDT and CDR2 YYEEEE. V lost 0 bases and J lost 4, with 4 bases in between. The CDR3 sequence is 13 residues long. CDR3 residues: CASSLVVNEKLFF. CDR3 DNA sequence: TGTGCCAGCAGCTTGGTCGTTAATGAAAAACTGTTTTTT.

This clone was seen more than once but under ten times. This sequence joins TRBV27 and TRBJ2-7; D ambiguous. The germline V and J ends were trimmed by 6 bases and 1 base, with 16 bases remaining between them. Germline CDR1 MNHEY, CDR2 SMNVEV (reference sequence). This CDR3 is 15 amino acids long. CDR3 sequence reads: CASRPSGVTSYEQYF. In DNA form, the CDR3 reads TGTGCCAGCAGACCATCCGGAGTAACATCCTACGAGCAGTACTTC.

In this sample, this clone turned up a few times. The chain couples TRBV7-3 to TRBJ1-1; D possibly corresponds to TRBD1 (5 bases). Trimming removed 11 bases at V and 1 base at J, with 11 bases between. The CDR3 is made up of 12 amino acids. Germline V gene sequence: CDR1 SGHTA, CDR2 FQGTGA. CDR3 residues: CASQGKNTEAFF. The CDR3 DNA is TGTGCCTCCCAGGGTAAGAACACTGAAGCTTTCTTT.

The chain combines TRBV4-2 with TRBJ2-2, with D hard to call. The length of the CDR3 is 14 residues. V lost 4 bases and J 6 bases, leaving 12 bases between the germline ends. In germline, CDR1 is LGHNA, CDR2 YNFKEQ. The CDR3 region has the DNA TGTGCCAGCAGCCCCCAATTCGATTCCGGGGAGCTGTTTTTT. Translation: CASSPQFDSGELFF.

There are a few counts of this clone. The chain links TRBV7-9 to TRBJ2-2; D is possibly TRBD1 or TRBD2 (5 bases each). Trimming cost V 5 bases and J 5 bases, with 9 bases left between them. The germline CDR1 and CDR2 sequences are SEHNR and FQNEAQ (reference sequence). The CDR3 is made up of 13 amino acids. CDR3 in amino acids: CASSQWGTGELFF. The CDR3 DNA follows: TGTGCCAGCAGCCAATGGGGGACCGGGGAGCTGTTTTTT.

The rearrangement joins TRBV5-6 to TRBJ2-6, with unresolved D. The CDR3 covers 14 residues. The V and J ends lost 4 bases and 0 bases respectively, with 5 bases between them. Germline CDR1 reads SGHDT; CDR2 reads YYEEEE. CDR3 loop: CASSSASGANVLTF. For the CDR3, the DNA is TGTGCCAGCAGCAGTGCCTCTGGGGCCAACGTCCTGACTTTC.

As to this clone: A clone one base away is much larger, so this may be a read error. The rearrangement links TRBV18 to TRBJ2-7, with D perhaps TRBD2 (6 bases). The V end was cut by 5 bases, the J end by 2 bases, with 16 bases between. The CDR3 sequence is 15 residues long. CDR1 and CDR2 from the germline V gene are KGHSH and LQKENI. CDR3 protein: CASSSAPGSPYEQYF. The CDR3 nucleotides are TGTGCCAGCTCATCAGCGCCCGGGAGTCCCTACGAGCAGTACTTC.

V and J are TRBV28 and TRBJ2-3, with TRBD1 matching over 9 bases. The germline V gene encodes CDR1 MDHEN and CDR2 SYDVKM. J lost 5 bases, V lost 6 bases, and 6 bases had no gene match. The CDR3 runs 14 residues. The CDR3 here is CASRNRGLLDTQYF. The CDR3 DNA reads TGTGCCAGCAGGAACAGGGGGCTGTTAGATACGCAGTATTTT.

This clone has just a few counts. The rearrangement uses TRBV21-1 and TRBJ2-1; TRBD1 was called by the table and not checked on the DNA. TRBV21-1 is given as a pseudogene. The CDR3 loop spans 16 amino acids. DNA for the CDR3: TGTGCCAGCAGCGCGACCGGGGGACAGGGGTGGAATGAGCAGTTCTTC. Residues: CASSATGGQGWNEQFF.

This clone was detected many times. This chain uses TRBV10-3 with TRBJ2-3; a weak D match, TRBD1 (6 bases). The CDR3 spans 13 residues. The germline gives CDR1 ENHRY, CDR2 SYGVKD. V dropped 8 bases and J dropped 2 bases, with 11 bases sitting between them. The CDR3 nucleotides read TGTGCCATCGGAGACAGGACCACAGATACGCAGTATTTT. Protein product: CAIGDRTTDTQYF.

The chain is built from TRBV7-2 and TRBJ2-5; weak D call: TRBD2 (6 bases). V lost 1 base to trimming and J lost 3 bases, with 15 bases between them. In germline, CDR1 is SGHTA, CDR2 FQGNSA. The CDR3 is 16 residues long. Here the CDR3 DNA reads TGTGCCAGCAGCTTAGGGTGGGGAGGTGGTGAAGAGACCCAGTACTTC. Residues: CASSLGWGGGEETQYF.